The rows below give T cell receptor beta chains drawn from one sample of a study of blood T cell repertoires in COVID-19. The repertoire was sequenced with immunoSEQ multiplex PCR; TCRdb's copy has only in-frame clones and lacks some. Here the sample spans around 230,000 clones, approximately 83% being singletons. The sequenced sample consisted of PBMCs or T cells enriched from blood (not recorded which). The source is a middle-aged woman with acute COVID-19. Each CDR3 is given with its conserved first and last residue. The order of the fields is J gene, V gene, D gene, clone size, CDR3 protein, CDR3 DNA. The D gene is left open where the match is weak. Not every row has a clone size; where given, it reads once, few, many or a size class.

j_call: TRBJ2-7
v_call: TRBV11-2
d_call: TRBD2
clone_size: once
cdr3_aa: CASSGGLAAYEQYF
cdr3_nt: TGTGCCAGCAGCGGGGGACTAGCGGCCTACGAGCAGTACTTC

j_call: TRBJ1-2
v_call: TRBV2
d_call: .
clone_size: .
cdr3_aa: CASKEWENNYGYTF
cdr3_nt: TGTGCCAGCAAAGAATGGGAGAATAACTATGGCTACACCTTC

j_call: TRBJ1-1
v_call: TRBV11-3
d_call: .
clone_size: .
cdr3_aa: CASSHQGQDTEAFF
cdr3_nt: TGTGCCAGCAGCCACCAGGGGCAGGACACTGAAGCTTTCTTT

j_call: TRBJ2-7
v_call: TRBV11-2
d_call: .
clone_size: .
cdr3_aa: CASSLAGELYEQYF
cdr3_nt: TGTGCCAGCAGCTTAGCGGGAGAGTTATACGAGCAGTACTTC

j_call: TRBJ1-3
v_call: TRBV7-2
d_call: .
clone_size: .
cdr3_aa: CASSLGPARSGNTIYF
cdr3_nt: TGTGCCAGCAGCTTAGGACCAGCCAGGTCTGGAAACACCATATATTTT

j_call: TRBJ2-7
v_call: TRBV27
d_call: TRBD2
clone_size: .
cdr3_aa: CASSFSGRAEGYEQYF
cdr3_nt: TGTGCCAGCAGTTTTAGCGGGAGGGCCGAGGGGTACGAGCAGTACTTC

j_call: TRBJ1-4
v_call: TRBV3-1/TRBV3-2
d_call: TRBD1
clone_size: .
cdr3_aa: CASSSDRIGEKLFF
cdr3_nt: TGTGCCAGCAGCTCGGACAGGATTGGTGAAAAACTGTTTTTT

j_call: TRBJ2-1
v_call: TRBV28
d_call: TRBD1
clone_size: few
cdr3_aa: CASILDREANEQFF
cdr3_nt: TGTGCCAGCATCCTAGACAGGGAAGCCAATGAGCAGTTCTTC

j_call: TRBJ1-2
v_call: TRBV19
d_call: TRBD1
clone_size: .
cdr3_aa: CASSIGGDRGIYYGYTF
cdr3_nt: TGTGCCAGTAGTATAGGGGGGGACAGGGGAATCTACTATGGCTACACCTTC

j_call: TRBJ2-4
v_call: TRBV3-1/TRBV3-2
d_call: .
clone_size: once
cdr3_aa: CASSQGVAKNIQYF
cdr3_nt: TGTGCCAGCAGCCAAGGAGTAGCCAAAAACATTCAGTACTTC

j_call: TRBJ1-2
v_call: TRBV9
d_call: TRBD1
clone_size: .
cdr3_aa: CASSPLLTGSYGYTF
cdr3_nt: TGTGCCAGCAGCCCCTTATTGACAGGGAGCTATGGCTACACCTTC

j_call: TRBJ2-7
v_call: TRBV12-3/TRBV12-4
d_call: TRBD1
clone_size: .
cdr3_aa: CASSLRQGAEQYF
cdr3_nt: TGTGCCAGCAGTTTAAGGCAGGGGGCCGAGCAGTACTTC

j_call: TRBJ2-7
v_call: TRBV10-1
d_call: .
clone_size: .
cdr3_aa: CASSAGPSYEQYF
cdr3_nt: TGCGCCAGCAGCGCGGGACCCTCCTACGAGCAGTACTTC

j_call: TRBJ2-1
v_call: TRBV28
d_call: TRBD2
clone_size: .
cdr3_aa: CASFTTSGRARGNEQFF
cdr3_nt: TGTGCCAGCTTTACCACTAGCGGGAGGGCCAGGGGGAATGAGCAGTTCTTC

j_call: TRBJ2-5
v_call: TRBV20-1
d_call: TRBD2
clone_size: .
cdr3_aa: CSAGGETQYF
cdr3_nt: TGCAGTGCGGGAGGGGAGACCCAGTACTTC

j_call: TRBJ2-1
v_call: TRBV20-1
d_call: .
clone_size: .
cdr3_aa: CSAKRVNEQFF
cdr3_nt: TGCAGTGCTAAGAGGGTCAATGAGCAGTTCTTC

j_call: TRBJ2-3
v_call: TRBV14
d_call: .
clone_size: .
cdr3_aa: CASRGASGTTDTQYF
cdr3_nt: TGTGCCAGCAGGGGGGCTAGCGGAACCACAGATACGCAGTATTTT